Included here is one T cell receptor (beta chain) sequence, with context. The antigen remains unidentified. Treatment of the sample: oral pan-JAK inhibitor, 5-10 mg twice daily. Starting from PBMCs, sorting isolated CD4+ and CD8+ T cells. The data were obtained in a study of CD8+ T cells in alopecia areata. Once RNA had been extracted, it was reverse transcribed into cDNA to act as the sequencing template. Some clones are missing from TCRdb's copy, which holds only in-frame ones; the method was immunoSEQ multiplex PCR. The table records hundreds of thousands of clones, more than 60% of them present only once. Germline CDR1 reads LNHDA; CDR2 reads SQIVND (reference sequence). V shed 2 bases and J shed 5 bases, with 15 bases lying between them. The CDR3 contains 16 residues. Findings and limits, study-wide: Among the top 100, expanded CD8+ clones, as well as scalp clonality, were significantly decreased by tofacitinib.

The sample was CD4+ T cells sorted from blood, taken at week 44, from a patient treated with tofacitinib. The chain couples TRBV19 to TRBJ2-2; no firm D call. The receptor's source is a human donor with alopecia areata. This CDR3 reads CASSIKVPRDTGELFF. CDR3 in DNA: TGTGCCAGTAGTATAAAGGTCCCTAGGGATACCGGGGAGCTGTTTTTT.